Listed below are T cell receptor beta chains from one sample, sequenced in a study of neurological immune-mediated disorders. Each CDR3 protein is one row after TCRdb ran MiXCR on the 5' RACE reads. The sample includes about 38,000 distinct CDR3 sequences, 11% of them seen just once. Input material: PBMCs. These receptors came from a man in his 60s with HTLV-1-associated myelopathy (HAM/TSP). Each CDR3 is given without its conserved first and last residue. Each record gives: clone size, CDR3 length, J gene, V gene, CDR3 protein. Not all rows give a size; the values are once, few, many and, for expanded clones, a class.

many 11 TRBJ2-3 TRBV27 ATGRVGTDTQY
many 13 TRBJ2-1 TRBV9 ASSATVQLDNEQF
. 12 TRBJ1-2 TRBV7-2 ASSTTWGDYGYT
many 11 TRBJ2-3 TRBV10-3 AISGSGTDTQY
medium-sized 15 TRBJ2-5 TRBV5-1 ASSGQPSGVRQETQY
many 11 TRBJ2-2 TRBV3-1 ASSRQGAGELF
many 13 TRBJ2-7 TRBV6-1 ASSSGQGGTYEQY
many 13 TRBJ2-3 TRBV25-1 ASSTHSGFTDTQY
many 15 TRBJ2-2 TRBV5-1 ASSLAPGGINTGELF
. 13 TRBJ2-1 TRBV7-9 ASSLTSKGGNEQF
many 15 TRBJ2-1 TRBV6-1 ASSEGRHPSSYNEQF
many 14 TRBJ2-7 TRBV5-1 ASSLSTGGNSYEQY
. 10 TRBJ2-3 TRBV14 ASPFQSDTQY
many 14 TRBJ2-7 TRBV28 ASRIAGVRALGEQY
many 14 TRBJ2-2 TRBV7-8 ASSSAGQANTGELF
many 12 TRBJ2-2 TRBV12-3/TRBV12-4 ASSLRRNTGELF
many 10 TRBJ1-5 TRBV12-3/TRBV12-4 ASSLDGQPQH
many 10 TRBJ2-1 TRBV3-1 ASSPAGTSQF
many 13 TRBJ2-6 TRBV5-1 ASSPGRSGANVLT
many 12 TRBJ2-2 TRBV2 ASTRLANTGELF
many 20 TRBJ2-7 TRBV5-1 ASSLRPGQPPLVEGVPYEQY
many 12 TRBJ2-1 TRBV20-1 SARDLEGTNEQF
many 12 TRBJ2-3 TRBV20-1 SAGSKGRTDTQY
. 10 TRBJ2-7 TRBV20-1 SAIDGVHEQY
many 10 TRBJ2-1 TRBV5-1 ASSIQSNEQF
many 13 TRBJ2-1 TRBV5-1 ASSLVTSGSNEQF
medium-sized 14 TRBJ2-2 TRBV5-1 ASRRGSGTNTGELF
many 15 TRBJ2-1 TRBV20-1 SARDLGSSGRVNEQF
many 14 TRBJ2-3 TRBV4-1 ASSRSLRSYTDTQY
many 15 TRBJ2-1 TRBV12-3/TRBV12-4 ASSSRSKGTLNNEQF
many 15 TRBJ2-5 TRBV15 ATSRVGQGLNWETQY
many 11 TRBJ2-7 TRBV20-1 SAPKRGGYEQY
few 17 TRBJ2-1 TRBV6-1 ASSEGIVASGRPYNEQF
many 11 TRBJ1-5 TRBV7-2 ASSLWGDQPQH
many 12 TRBJ2-5 TRBV5-1 ASSLEGGQETQY
many 12 TRBJ1-5 TRBV6-2/TRBV6-3 ATHRDRGWQPQH
many 14 TRBJ2-7 TRBV6-2/TRBV6-3 ASSYAPRGIGYEQY
many 11 TRBJ2-1 TRBV5-1 ASSSGMDNEQF
. 12 TRBJ2-1 TRBV20-1 SATTPTSYNEQF
many 14 TRBJ2-3 TRBV6-5 ASSYSSRGGTDTQY
many 12 TRBJ1-3 TRBV5-1 ASSLGQAGNTIY
many 13 TRBJ1-4 TRBV15 ATSRDGRSNEKLF
many 11 TRBJ1-5 TRBV29-1 SVAGGQDQPQH
many 12 TRBJ1-2 TRBV5-1 ASSRHLTNYGYT
many 13 TRBJ2-2 TRBV7-8 ASSFSGQVGGELF
many 11 TRBJ2-7 TRBV20-1 SARDNRGYEQY
many 10 TRBJ2-1 TRBV7-2 ASSFVTNEQF
many 12 TRBJ1-2 TRBV5-1 ASSLDPQIYGYT
few 13 TRBJ1-1 TRBV5-1 ASSPLGVMNTEAF
few 10 TRBJ2-1 TRBV28 ASSLSYNEQF
many 11 TRBJ2-1 TRBV19 ASSGQGGHEQF
many 13 TRBJ2-1 TRBV5-1 ASSFKGTGGNEQF
many 13 TRBJ1-5 TRBV5-1 ASSPGTGENQPQH
. 10 TRBJ1-6 TRBV27 ACCSAGAGLH
many 12 TRBJ2-7 TRBV5-1 ASSLTGGHYEQY
many 14 TRBJ2-1 TRBV5-1 ASSLASVANLGEQF
many 16 TRBJ2-5 TRBV27 ASTPLAGGPGFQETQY